The 9 T cell receptor beta chains given below trace back to one sample, sequenced in a study of regulatory T cells in long-lasting Graves disease (dated by TCRdb to the early 2020s). Receptors were amplified or captured by multiplex PCR. Sequencer: Illumina HiSeq 4000. CDR3 regions were amplified by Arm-PCR with iRepertoire HTBI primers to construct TCR beta libraries. Clones were called with MiXCR by TCRdb after fastp trimmed the public reads at Q25, and only in-frame beta chains were retained. Identical CDR3 protein sequences are pooled into one entry, listed with their most common genes and DNA. For this sample there are 300,000 to 400,000 distinct CDR3 sequences; roughly a sixth appear just once. The ten top clones hold about a fifth of the sample. What the time point label conveys for this sample: newly diagnosed GD, antithyroid drugs for less than 3 months. For both TCR sequencing and RNA sequencing, RNA was extracted from PBMCs in TRIzol.

The sequencing here drew on peripheral blood mononuclear cells (PBMCs), taken at new diagnosis, from a patient treated with antithyroid drugs. These receptors all stem from a female donor with Graves disease.

This clonotype was observed at least ten times. This sequence joins TRBV12-3 or TRBV12-4 and TRBJ1-4; 9 nucleotides match TRBD1. V trimming: 6 bases; J trimming: 5 bases; junction bases outside the gene matches: 4. This CDR3 region has 14 residues. CDR3 in amino acids: CASSKDRGNEKLFF. CDR3 DNA sequence: TGTGCCAGCAGCAAGGACAGGGGAAATGAAAAACTGTTTTTT.

V and J are TRBV9 and TRBJ2-3; a weak D match, TRBD2 (5 bases). This CDR3 spans 15 amino acids. Looked up from germline, CDR1 is SGDLS and CDR2 is YYNGEE. V shed 0 bases and J shed 4 bases, with 12 bases lying between them. The CDR3 nucleotides are TGTGCCAGCAGCGTAGGTGGGAGTAACTCAGATACGCAGTATTTT. It is translated as CASSVGGSNSDTQYF.

This clonotype was counted many times. The V gene is TRBV7-8, the J gene TRBJ2-3; perhaps TRBD1 as D (5 bases). CDR1 is SGHVS, CDR2 FQNEAQ, per germline. Deletions cut 5 bases from V and 2 bases from J, with 11 bases between. The CDR3 covers 14 residues. The CDR3 DNA reads TGTGCCAGCAGCCCCGGACACCACACAGATACGCAGTATTTT. Encoded protein: CASSPGHHTDTQYF.

This rearrangement joins TRBV18 to TRBJ1-5; 7 positions match TRBD1. Losses at the gene ends were 4 bases for V and 5 bases for J; bases not matched to a gene: 5. This CDR3 has 14 amino acids. CDR1 and CDR2 from the germline V gene are KGHSH and LQKENI. The CDR3 nucleotides read TGTGCCAGCTCACGGACAGGACCCGATCAGCCCCAGCATTTT. Protein sequence: CASSRTGPDQPQHF.

In this sample, this clonotype turned up many times. The V call is TRBV9, the J call TRBJ2-3, with unresolved D. In germline, CDR1 is SGDLS, CDR2 YYNGEE. The V end lost 0 bases, the J end lost 4 bases, and 6 bases lay between the germline ends. The CDR3 consists of 13 residues. The CDR3 is CASSVGGADTQYF. As DNA, the CDR3 is TGTGCCAGCAGCGTAGGTGGCGCAGATACGCAGTATTTT.

This clonotype has at least ten counts. CDR3 loop: CASSWASSGSYEQYF. CDR3 nucleotides: TGTGCCAGCAGCTGGGCGTCTAGCGGGTCCTACGAGCAGTACTTC. The chain links TRBV7-6 to TRBJ2-7, with 8 bases that match TRBD2. Per germline, CDR1 SGHVS and CDR2 FNYEAQ. The length of the CDR3 is 15 residues. Unmatched junction bases numbered 6, after V lost 4 bases and J lost 1 base. The entire variable domain, with the rest obtained from reference TRBV7-6 and TRBJ2-7, is as follows: GAGVSQSPRYKVTKRGQDVALRCDPISGHVSLYWYRQALGQGPEFLTYFNYEAQQDKSGLPNDRFSAERPEGSISTLTIQRTEQRDSAMYRCASSWASSGSYEQYFGPGTRLTVT.

The chain couples TRBV29-1 to TRBJ1-2; D possibly corresponds to TRBD1 (5 bases). V lost 4 bases to trimming and J lost 1 base, with 10 bases between them. The CDR3 sequence is 13 residues long. Germline V gene sequence: CDR1 SQVTM, CDR2 ANQGSEA. CDR3 in DNA: TGCAGCGTTGTCTTACAGGTTAACTATGGCTACACCTTC. It specifies CSVVLQVNYGYTF.

About this clonotype itself: This CDR3 fails to terminate in the conserved phenylalanine or tryptophan, so it likely reflects a read error. The chain couples TRBV5-1 to TRBJ2-7, with no clear D. In germline, CDR1 is SGHRS, CDR2 YFSETQ. CDR3 length equals 12 residues. V lost 4 bases and J 0 bases, leaving 5 bases between the germline ends. The CDR3 region is CASSQSSYEQYS. The CDR3 bases are TGCGCCAGCAGCCAAAGCTCCTACGAGCAGTACTCC.

This clonotype was counted at least ten times. The rearrangement links TRBV7-9 to TRBJ1-5; D is unresolved. CDR1 and CDR2 from the germline V gene are SEHNR and FQNEAQ (reference sequence). The ends were cut back, 6 bases at V and 1 base at J, with 7 bases in the middle. This CDR3 has 13 amino acids. The CDR3 nucleotides read TGTGCCAGCAGTGGGTACAGCAATCAGCCCCAGCATTTT. Residues: CASSGYSNQPQHF.